One sample yielded the 24 T cell receptor beta chains listed below, sequenced in a study of blood T cell repertoires in COVID-19. Data came from immunoSEQ multiplex PCR; TCRdb stores just in-frame clones and leaves some out. The sample shows fewer than 250,000 clones, around 80% of them seen only once. Source material: peripheral blood. The receptors derive from a woman of 80 years or more with acute or convalescent COVID-19.

The rearrangement joins TRBV7-2 to TRBJ1-2; 7 bases line up with TRBD1. CDR1 is SGHTA and CDR2 is FQGNSA in the germline V gene. V gave up 3 bases and J gave up 3 bases; unmatched junction bases: 1. The CDR3 sequence is 13 residues long. The CDR3 loop is CASSFGTDYGYTF. The CDR3 coding sequence is TGTGCCAGCAGCTTCGGGACAGACTATGGCTACACCTTC.

A single count supports this clone. V usage is TRBV4-1 and J usage is TRBJ1-4; 9 bases line up with TRBD1. Trimming at V came to 1 base and at J to 0 bases, leaving 12 bases not matched to a gene. The CDR3 loop spans 20 amino acids. Per germline, CDR1 MGHRA and CDR2 YSYEKL. CDR3 in DNA: TGCGCCAGCAGCCAAGGACCGGGACAGGGAGGACTTGCAACTAATGAAAAACTGTTTTTT. Protein: CASSQGPGQGGLATNEKLFF.

The genes are TRBV29-1 and TRBJ2-1, with a weak D call TRBD2 (5 bases). Germline lookup yields CDR1 SQVTM and CDR2 ANQGSEA. Between the trimmed V and J ends, which lost 3 bases and 9 bases, there was a span of 12 bases. The CDR3 is 12 residues long. CDR3 residues: CSVDLRVGEQFF. The CDR3 coding sequence is TGCAGCGTTGACTTGAGGGTTGGTGAGCAGTTCTTC.

This rearrangement joins TRBV28 to TRBJ1-3; D is undetermined. This CDR3 is built from 14 residues. The V and J ends lost 3 bases and 1 base respectively, with 7 bases between them. Germline CDR1 and CDR2: MDHEN and SYDVKM. CDR3 amino acids: CASSFVRSGNTIYF. The DNA for the CDR3 is TGTGCCAGCAGTTTCGTGCGGTCTGGAAACACCATATATTTT.

The chain couples TRBV27 to TRBJ2-2; maybe TRBD1 (5 bases). CDR3 length: 15 residues. CDR1 and CDR2 from the germline V gene are MNHEY and SMNVEV (reference sequence). The V and J ends lost 2 bases and 1 base respectively, with 8 bases between them. CDR3 in amino acids: CASSLAGLNTGELFF. CDR3 sequence (DNA): TGTGCCAGCAGTTTAGCAGGGCTGAACACCGGGGAGCTGTTTTTT.

The sample holds a few counts of this clone. The gene calls are TRBV7-2 and TRBJ1-3; TRBD1 is a possible D gene (5 bases). CDR3 size: 15 residues. The V end lost 1 base, the J end lost 2 bases, and 9 bases lay between the germline ends. The germline gives CDR1 SGHTA, CDR2 FQGNSA. CDR3 protein: CASSLVSRAGNTIYF. The CDR3 nucleotides are TGTGCCAGCAGCTTAGTTTCCAGGGCTGGAAACACCATATATTTT.

The chain recombines TRBV18 with TRBJ2-1; 12 positions agree with TRBD2. CDR1 is KGHSH, CDR2 LQKENI, per germline. The CDR3 runs 15 residues. With 6 bases clipped from V and 10 bases from J, the junction kept 10 bases outside the gene matches. CDR3 loop: CASSFASGRASEQFF. The CDR3 DNA reads as TGTGCCAGCTCGTTTGCTAGCGGGAGGGCCTCGGAGCAGTTCTTC.

The CDR3 reads CASIRGQYGGYTF. Written as DNA, the CDR3 is TGTGCCAGCATCAGGGGGCAGTACGGGGGCTACACCTTC. This chain joins TRBV2 and TRBJ1-2; 8 bases align to TRBD1. This CDR3 is built from 13 residues. V dropped 7 bases and J dropped 8; count of bases not matched to a gene: 9. Germline V CDR1 and CDR2: SNHLY, FYNNEI.

The chain uses TRBV5-8 and TRBJ1-1; D possibly corresponds to TRBD1 (5 bases). CDR1 SGHTS and CDR2 YDEGEE come from the germline V gene. Trimming pared 3 bases from V and 0 bases from J, leaving 15 bases between. This CDR3 contains 16 residues. CDR3 bases: TGTGCCAGCAGCTCGACAGAAGGGGTTATGAACACTGAAGCTTTCTTT. Its protein product is CASSSTEGVMNTEAFF.

The chain recombines TRBV27 with TRBJ2-1, with 10 bases that match TRBD1. The CDR3 is 16 amino acids. With V trimmed by 6 bases and J by 8 bases, 13 bases remained unmatched. Germline V gene sequence: CDR1 MNHEY, CDR2 SMNVEV (reference sequence). The CDR3 here is CASSRDRGRGVDEQFF. As DNA, the CDR3 is TGTGCCAGCAGCCGGGACAGGGGTAGAGGAGTCGATGAGCAGTTCTTC.

In this sample, this clone turned up once. This chain connects TRBV18 to TRBJ2-5, with unresolved D. Trimming stripped 3 bases from V and 3 bases from J, with 14 bases between. CDR1 KGHSH and CDR2 LQKENI come from the germline V gene. The CDR3 is made up of 15 amino acids. The CDR3 spells CASSPDPGVKETQYF. The CDR3, as DNA: TGTGCCAGCTCACCCGATCCGGGTGTGAAAGAGACCCAGTACTTC.

The CDR3 here is CASSLGGASTEAFF. The CDR3 region has the DNA TGTGCCAGCAGTTTAGGAGGGGCTAGCACTGAAGCTTTCTTT. The rearrangement links TRBV27 to TRBJ1-1; D is possibly TRBD1 (5 bases). The germline V gene encodes CDR1 MNHEY and CDR2 SMNVEV (reference sequence). This CDR3 has 14 residues. V gave up 2 bases and J gave up 4 bases, with 11 bases separating them.

The rearrangement uses TRBV5-5 and TRBJ2-7, with TRBD2 matching 11 bases. The CDR3 contains 16 residues. Germline assignment: CDR1 SGHKS and CDR2 YYEKEE (reference sequence). The J segment lost 3 bases and the V segment lost 3 bases, leaving 8 bases of the junction unmatched. The CDR3 reads CASSSSLAGGNYEQYF. CDR3 nucleotides: TGTGCCAGCAGCTCGTCGTTAGCGGGAGGGAACTACGAGCAGTACTTC.

The chain joins TRBV9 to TRBJ2-3; D might be TRBD2 (7 bases). Germline CDR1 is SGDLS and CDR2 is YYNGEE. The CDR3 has 15 amino acids. With 4 bases removed from V and 0 bases from J, the gap between germline ends came to 12 bases. DNA for the CDR3: TGTGCCAGCAGCAAAGGGGGGGCGAGCACAGATACGCAGTATTTT. Translation: CASSKGGASTDTQYF.

This clone appeared a few times. This chain uses TRBV10-3 with TRBJ1-1, with 7 positions matching TRBD1. CDR1 and CDR2 from the germline V gene are ENHRY and SYGVKD. CDR3 length equals 14 residues. The V gene end was trimmed by 6 bases and the J gene end by 1 base; junction bases not matched to a gene: 5. In DNA, the CDR3 is TGTGCCATCAGACCCGGGACAGAGAACACTGAAGCTTTCTTT. Protein product: CAIRPGTENTEAFF.

The chain has TRBV9 and TRBJ1-1; 7 bases agree with TRBD1. This CDR3 comprises 14 residues. Unmatched junction bases numbered 7, after V lost 3 bases and J lost 5 bases. Germline-derived CDR1 and CDR2 are SGDLS and YYNGEE. The CDR3 nucleotides are TGTGCCAGCAGCGCGCAGGGGGGTGGGACTGAAGCTTTCTTT. Its protein product is CASSAQGGGTEAFF.

The chain links TRBV28 to TRBJ1-5, with D possibly matching TRBD1 (6 bases). Germline V gene data show CDR1 as MDHEN and CDR2 as SYDVKM. V lost 8 bases and J lost 0, with 17 bases in between. This CDR3 has 16 residues. CDR3 loop: CASWVGYRDSNQPQHF. In nucleotides, the CDR3 is TGTGCCAGCTGGGTGGGGTACAGGGATAGCAATCAGCCCCAGCATTTT.

A note on this clone: The same CDR3 arises from other DNA sequences in this sample as well. V usage is TRBV20-1 and J usage is TRBJ2-1; D may be TRBD1 (5 bases). V lost 5 bases to trimming and J lost 7 bases, with 6 bases between them. Germline V lookup: CDR1 DFQATT, CDR2 SNEGSKA (reference sequence). The CDR3 is 10 residues long. CDR3 in amino acids: CSAQGNEQFF. CDR3 coding DNA: TGCAGTGCTCAGGGTAATGAGCAGTTCTTC.

In its sample, this clone was seen once. This sequence joins TRBV6-5 and TRBJ1-5, with D unclear. Between the trimmed V and J ends, which lost 0 bases and 5 bases, there was a span of 5 bases. The CDR3 is 13 residues long. CDR1 and CDR2 from the germline V gene are MNHEY and SVGAGI. The CDR3 nucleotides read TGTGCCAGCAGTTACTCGAGAGATCAGCCCCAGCATTTT. It specifies CASSYSRDQPQHF.

The V and J genes are TRBV5-1 and TRBJ1-2; TRBD1 aligns across 8 bases. Germline V gene lookup returns CDR1 SGHRS and CDR2 YFSETQ. The CDR3 extends over 12 amino acids. With 7 bases clipped from V and 6 bases from J, the junction kept 5 bases outside the gene matches. The CDR3 region is CASRTGTHGYTF. The CDR3 DNA follows: TGCGCCAGCCGGACAGGGACCCATGGCTACACCTTC.

The chain uses TRBV7-2 and TRBJ2-1, with 11 bases fitting TRBD2. Germline V gene sequence: CDR1 SGHTA, CDR2 FQGNSA. Unmatched junction bases numbered 4, after V lost 2 bases and J lost 7 bases. The CDR3 is 15 amino acids. As DNA, the CDR3 is TGTGCCAGCAGCTTAACTAGCGGGAGAAATAATGAGCAGTTCTTC. The encoded protein is CASSLTSGRNNEQFF.

The chain links TRBV18 to TRBJ1-5, with D perhaps TRBD1 (5 bases). V dropped 2 bases and J dropped 9 bases, with 23 bases sitting between them. CDR1 is KGHSH, CDR2 LQKENI, per germline. CDR3 length: 17 amino acids. CDR3 residues: CASSPVGQGRGKMPQHF. For the CDR3, the DNA is TGTGCCAGCTCACCAGTAGGGCAGGGCCGCGGGAAGATGCCCCAGCATTTT.

This chain links TRBV18 with TRBJ2-3; 7 nucleotides match TRBD2. V was clipped by 6 bases and J by 3 bases; unmatched bases: 9. Per germline, CDR1 KGHSH and CDR2 LQKENI. The CDR3 has 15 amino acids. The CDR3: CASSGTAGETDTQYF. The CDR3 DNA sequence: TGTGCCAGCTCCGGTACGGCGGGGGAGACAGATACGCAGTATTTT. The whole variable domain, remainder taken from reference TRBV18 and TRBJ2-3, is NAGVMQNPRHLVRRRGQEARLRCSPMKGHSHVYWYRQLPEEGLKFMVYLQKENIIDESGMPKERFSAEFPKEGPSILRIQQVVRGDSAAYFCASSGTAGETDTQYFGPGTRLTVL.

This chain links TRBV9 with TRBJ2-1; 11 nucleotides align to TRBD2. The CDR3 loop spans 15 amino acids. The germline V gene has CDR1 SGDLS and CDR2 YYNGEE. The ends lost 4 bases at V and 4 bases at J; junction bases unmatched: 4. CDR3 loop: CASSKTSGNYNEQFF. For the CDR3, the DNA is TGTGCCAGCAGCAAGACTAGCGGGAATTACAATGAGCAGTTCTTC.